A selection of T cell receptor beta chains follows, all from one sample in a study of cytomegalovirus exposure and HLA in healthy donors. Sequencing used immunoSEQ multiplex PCR; TCRdb keeps in-frame clones, though not all of them. This repertoire shows about 170,000 clones, around 80% found once; its top ten account for over 2%. The sequenced sample was PBMCs. Receptor source: a woman between 45 and 65 years old in good health and CMV-seronegative. The CDR3 runs from the conserved cysteine through the conserved F or W. The D gene is left open where the match is weak. The size field is filled for only some rows; it gives once, few, many or a size class.

TGCGCCAGCAGCTTGTATTCCGGGTTAGAAGCTTTCTTT | CASSLYSGLEAFF | NA | TRBJ1-1 | TRBV5-1 | NA
TGTGCCAGCACCCTCCGGGACAGCGCCTACAATGAGCAGTTCTTC | CASTLRDSAYNEQFF | NA | TRBJ2-1 | TRBV9 | TRBD1
TGTGCCAGCAGCTTAGCGAGGACAGTGAATGGCTACGAGCAGTACTTC | CASSLARTVNGYEQYF | NA | TRBJ2-7 | TRBV7-2 | NA
TGTGCCAGCAGCTTGGGGCTAGCGGGGCGAAACACCGGGGAGCTGTTTTTT | CASSLGLAGRNTGELFF | NA | TRBJ2-2 | TRBV5-5 | TRBD2
TGTGCCAGCAGCCCAGGCGGGGCGGTTCGCGAGAATCAGCCCCAGCATTTT | CASSPGGAVRENQPQHF | NA | TRBJ1-5 | TRBV9 | NA
TGTGCCATCAGTGATTCGGGGGGAGGGGAAAGTTTGAATCAGCCCCAGCATTTT | CAISDSGGGESLNQPQHF | NA | TRBJ1-5 | TRBV10-3 | NA
TGCAGCGTTGGACAAGCCAGTATAATGAACACTGAAGCTTTCTTT | CSVGQASIMNTEAFF | NA | TRBJ1-1 | TRBV29-1 | NA
TGTGCCAGCAGCTCCCCGGACAGGGGCGGTAGAAAAGGGAAACTGTTTTTT | CASSSPDRGGRKGKLFF | NA | TRBJ1-4 | TRBV7-2 | TRBD1
TGCGCCAGCAGCCATAGATGGGGCTACAGCTACGAGCAGTACTTC | CASSHRWGYSYEQYF | NA | TRBJ2-7 | TRBV4-1 | NA
TGTGCCAGTAGTCTTCCTTCCGGGACAGGGGAATACAATGAGCAGTTCTTC | CASSLPSGTGEYNEQFF | NA | TRBJ2-1 | TRBV19 | TRBD1
TGTGCCAGCAGCGTCGCAGGACAGGGGACGGAGTTGGATACGCAGTATTTT | CASSVAGQGTELDTQYF | NA | TRBJ2-3 | TRBV9 | TRBD1
TGCGCCAGCTCGTTGGGGGCGAACACTGAAGCTTTCTTT | CASSLGANTEAFF | NA | TRBJ1-1 | TRBV10-1 | NA
TGTGCCAGCAGATTAACTAACCTAGCGGGAGCCTACAATGAGCAGTTCTTC | CASRLTNLAGAYNEQFF | NA | TRBJ2-1 | TRBV28 | TRBD2
TGTGCCAGCAGTAGACAGGGGGGGAACTATGGCTACACCTTC | CASSRQGGNYGYTF | NA | TRBJ1-2 | TRBV28 | TRBD1
TGTGCCAGCAGCTTAACCGGGACTAGCGGGTCCTCCTACGAGCAGTACTTC | CASSLTGTSGSSYEQYF | NA | TRBJ2-7 | TRBV7-2 | TRBD2
TGTGCCAGCACCGGTGGTGATGAGCAGTTCTTC | CASTGGDEQFF | once | TRBJ2-1 | TRBV28 | NA
TGCAGCGTTGCCTGGGCTAGCGCGAACACCGGGGAGCTGTTTTTT | CSVAWASANTGELFF | NA | TRBJ2-2 | TRBV29-1 | NA
TGTGCCAGCTCACCTTGGGACTTTTCCCACAATGAGCAGTTCTTC | CASSPWDFSHNEQFF | NA | TRBJ2-1 | TRBV18 | NA
TGTGCCAGCAGCTTAAACGGGGATGGCTACACCTTC | CASSLNGDGYTF | once | TRBJ1-2 | TRBV7-3 | NA
TGCGCCAGCACCCCTGTGCGGGGTAATTCACCCCTCCACTTT | CASTPVRGNSPLHF | once | TRBJ1-6 | TRBV6-5 | NA
TGCGCCAGCAGCCTACAGGGGGGGACAGATACGCAGTATTTT | CASSLQGGTDTQYF | once | TRBJ2-3 | TRBV4-3 | NA
TGTGCTAGTGGTTTGGTAATGGCGGGGGGCTTTGACAATGAGCAGTTCTTC | CASGLVMAGGFDNEQFF | NA | TRBJ2-1 | TRBV12-5 | TRBD2
TGTGCCAGCAGCTTCACGGGAACCAACGAAAAACTGTTTTTT | CASSFTGTNEKLFF | NA | TRBJ1-4 | TRBV7-2 | NA
TGTGCCAGCAGTTACATTGGCGGGGTATACGGCTACACCTTC | CASSYIGGVYGYTF | once | TRBJ1-2 | TRBV6-6 | NA
TGTGCCAGCTCACAACAGGGGGCTGGGGCCAACGTCCTGACTTTC | CASSQQGAGANVLTF | NA | TRBJ2-6 | TRBV18 | TRBD1
TGTGCCAGCAGTTTCCCCACAGGGGACCGGGGGGGCACTGAAGCTTTCTTT | CASSFPTGDRGGTEAFF | NA | TRBJ1-1 | TRBV28 | TRBD1
TGTGCCAGCAGTTACACCAGACAGGGGAGCTACGAGCAGTACTTC | CASSYTRQGSYEQYF | NA | TRBJ2-7 | TRBV6-5 | TRBD1
TGTGCCAGCGGACAACTAGGCGGGAGTGGGTACGAGCAGTACTTC | CASGQLGGSGYEQYF | NA | TRBJ2-7 | TRBV25-1 | TRBD2
TGTGCCAGTAGCGACAGGGGGCTCCCCTCTGGGGCCAACGTCCTGACTTTC | CASSDRGLPSGANVLTF | few | TRBJ2-6 | TRBV19 | TRBD1
TGTGCCAGCAGTGAATTTGCGGGGGTCCAAGAGACCCAGTACTTC | CASSEFAGVQETQYF | NA | TRBJ2-5 | TRBV25-1 | TRBD2
TGTGCCAGCAGTGGGACTAGCGGGAGCCAAGAGACCCAGTACTTC | CASSGTSGSQETQYF | NA | TRBJ2-5 | TRBV6-6 | TRBD2
TGTGCCACCAGCAGGGGGGGGTTGTACGAGCAGTACTTC | CATSRGGLYEQYF | NA | TRBJ2-7 | TRBV15 | TRBD2
TGTGCCAGCACTCCGACAGGGAGCGGCTACACCTTC | CASTPTGSGYTF | few | TRBJ1-2 | TRBV6-1 | TRBD1
TGTGCCAGCTCACCACTACAGGGAAGCAATCAGCCCCAGCATTTT | CASSPLQGSNQPQHF | NA | TRBJ1-5 | TRBV18 | NA
TGTGCCAGCAGCTTTAGGACTAGCGGGGGGGAGCAGTACTTC | CASSFRTSGGEQYF | NA | TRBJ2-7 | TRBV7-2 | TRBD2
TGTGCCAGCAGCTTAGAGGCGGGGGGGCCCTACGAGCAGTACTTC | CASSLEAGGPYEQYF | NA | TRBJ2-7 | TRBV7-2 | TRBD2
TGTGCCAGCAGCCCACGCCGGGACAGCAATCCAGATACGCAGTATTTT | CASSPRRDSNPDTQYF | NA | TRBJ2-3 | TRBV7-9 | TRBD1
TGTGCCAGCTCACCACTCGACGGGAGCTACGAGCAGTACTTC | CASSPLDGSYEQYF | once | TRBJ2-7 | TRBV18 | NA
TGTGCCAGCAGCGTAGCTAGCGGGGGGGCGAGTGAGCAGTACTTC | CASSVASGGASEQYF | NA | TRBJ2-7 | TRBV9 | TRBD2
TGTCCGGCCGGACAGACCCATATGAACACTGAAGCTTTCTTT | CPAGQTHMNTEAFF | few | TRBJ1-1 | TRBV28 | NA
TGTGCCAGCAGTGAAATTGACAGTAACTATGGCTACACCTTC | CASSEIDSNYGYTF | NA | TRBJ1-2 | TRBV2 | NA
TGTGCCAGCAGCCCTCTTAGCGTCCCTGCCGCCGAGCAGTACTTC | CASSPLSVPAAEQYF | NA | TRBJ2-7 | TRBV6-5 | NA
TGTGCCAGCAGCTTAGGGGGACAGGTGAACACTGAAGCTTTCTTT | CASSLGGQVNTEAFF | NA | TRBJ1-1 | TRBV13 | TRBD1
TGTGCCAGCAGCGGGGGGACAGGGGGCAATCAGCCCCAGCATTTT | CASSGGTGGNQPQHF | NA | TRBJ1-5 | TRBV7-2 | TRBD1
TGCGCCAGCAGCTTGGCCAGGAAAGATAATGAAAAACTGTTTTTT | CASSLARKDNEKLFF | NA | TRBJ1-4 | TRBV5-1 | NA
TGCGCCAGCAGCCAAGGTCAACTGGGCGGGACGCAGTATTTT | CASSQGQLGGTQYF | NA | TRBJ2-3 | TRBV4-1 | NA
TGTGCCAGCAGTTTTTTATCCAGGCTTAGCACAGATACGCAGTATTTT | CASSFLSRLSTDTQYF | medium-sized | TRBJ2-3 | TRBV28 | NA
TGTGCCAGCAGTATACTAGCAAAAGAGCAGTTCTTC | CASSILAKEQFF | NA | TRBJ2-1 | TRBV28 | NA
TGTGCCAGCAGTACGAGACAGGGGGCATCTAATGAAAAACTGTTTTTT | CASSTRQGASNEKLFF | NA | TRBJ1-4 | TRBV27 | TRBD1
TGTGCCAGCAGCTTAGCCCGGACTAGCGGGGAGCCCTACACCGGGGAGCTGTTTTTT | CASSLARTSGEPYTGELFF | NA | TRBJ2-2 | TRBV7-9 | TRBD2
TGTGCCAGCAGTACCACAGGGTTTTCCTACGAGCAGTACTTC | CASSTTGFSYEQYF | NA | TRBJ2-7 | TRBV28 | NA
TGTGCCAGCATACCAGACGGGACTAACTATGGCTACACCTTC | CASIPDGTNYGYTF | NA | TRBJ1-2 | TRBV6-1 | NA
TGTGCCAGCAGCCTCCAGGGGGTCTCTGGAAACACCATATATTTT | CASSLQGVSGNTIYF | NA | TRBJ1-3 | TRBV6-5 | TRBD1
TGTGCCAGCAGGAACATGACAGGACTTAATCAGCCCCAGCATTTT | CASRNMTGLNQPQHF | NA | TRBJ1-5 | TRBV6-6 | NA
TGTGCCAGCAGTAGGACAGGGGCTTGGGAAAAACTGTTTTTT | CASSRTGAWEKLFF | NA | TRBJ1-4 | TRBV6-5 | TRBD1
TGTGCCAGCAGCCAAGACGAGACAGTCCCTAGGGAGCAGTACTTC | CASSQDETVPREQYF | NA | TRBJ2-7 | TRBV4-2 | NA
TGTGCCAGCAGTGAAACCTATGAAGCTTTCTTT | CASSETYEAFF | NA | TRBJ1-1 | TRBV2 | NA